The clone carrying this T cell receptor (beta chain) was observed a handful of times. The antigen is not known. This sample was taken from a study of response to subunit inactivated influenza vaccine. Germline V gives CDR1 MNHEY, CDR2 SMNVEV (reference sequence). Trimming took 5 bases from V and 3 from J, leaving 14 bases between them. The CDR3 is 14 residues long. Whole-study results and caveats: Authors suggested each seasonal flu vaccination may recruit only limited numbers of new T cells.

TCRdb called the RT-PCR reads again in MiXCR, with one record for every CDR3 protein. The sample lists roughly 190,000 distinct CDR3 sequences, about an eighth occurring once. The rearrangement links TRBV27 to TRBJ2-7, with D maybe TRBD2 (7 bases). Sequenced here: CD8+ T cells sorted from PBMCs, sampled 5 days after vaccination. This clonotype was obtained from a man in his fifties or sixties who received an inactivated influenza vaccine. For the CDR3, the DNA is TGTGCCAGCAGTAATTCCGGGGGGCTCTACGAGCAGTACTTC. Translating it yields CASSNSGGLYEQYF.